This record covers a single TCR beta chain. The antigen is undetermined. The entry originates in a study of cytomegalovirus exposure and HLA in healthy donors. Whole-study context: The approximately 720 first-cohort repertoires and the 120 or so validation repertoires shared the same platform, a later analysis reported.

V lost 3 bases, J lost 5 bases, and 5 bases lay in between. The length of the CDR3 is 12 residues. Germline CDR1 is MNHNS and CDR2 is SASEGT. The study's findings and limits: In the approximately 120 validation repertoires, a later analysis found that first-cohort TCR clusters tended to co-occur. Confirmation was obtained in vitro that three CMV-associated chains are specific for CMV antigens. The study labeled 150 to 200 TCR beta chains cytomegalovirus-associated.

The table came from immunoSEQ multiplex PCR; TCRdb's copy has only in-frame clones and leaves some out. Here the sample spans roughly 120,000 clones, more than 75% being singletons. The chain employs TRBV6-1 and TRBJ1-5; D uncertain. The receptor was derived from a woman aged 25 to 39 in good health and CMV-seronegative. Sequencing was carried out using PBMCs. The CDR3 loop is CASSEAYQPQHF. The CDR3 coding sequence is TGTGCCAGCAGTGAGGCCTATCAGCCCCAGCATTTT.